This T cell receptor (beta chain) was sequenced in a study of cytomegalovirus exposure and HLA in healthy donors. Whole-study results and caveats: Analysis was carried out at a later point, and it linked a missense DCLRE1C variant to TCR beta V- and J-gene trimming. Most CMV-associated TCR beta chains were later found to appear HLA-restricted.

Concerning this clone: Its antigen is not known.

With 60 Vbeta and 13 Jbeta primers, the PCR was carried out. Using immunoSEQ multiplex PCR, the repertoire was profiled, and TCRdb retains in-frame clones only, with some absent. The sample carries around 72,000 clones, 65% to 70% recorded once. V lost 4 bases to trimming and J lost 1 base, with 6 bases between them. CDR1 and CDR2 (germline): MRHNA, SNTAGT. The CDR3 length is 13 residues. The genes are TRBV6-4 and TRBJ2-3, with unresolved D. Sequenced material: PBMCs. This receptor was identified in a middle-aged man in good health and CMV-seropositive. The CDR3 spells CASSVSGTDTQYF. The CDR3 DNA is TGTGCCAGCAGTGTGTCCGGCACAGATACGCAGTATTTT.